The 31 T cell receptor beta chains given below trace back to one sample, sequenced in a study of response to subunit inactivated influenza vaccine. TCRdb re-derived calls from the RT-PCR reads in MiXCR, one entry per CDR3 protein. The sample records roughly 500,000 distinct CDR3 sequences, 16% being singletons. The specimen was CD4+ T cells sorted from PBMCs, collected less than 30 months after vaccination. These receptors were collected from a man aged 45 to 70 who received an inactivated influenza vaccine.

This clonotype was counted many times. CDR3 DNA: TGTGCCAGCAGCCAGGACTACCCCCAGAACTACGAGCAGTACTTC. Its translation: CASSQDYPQNYEQYF. The chain has TRBV4-2 and TRBJ2-7, with D possibly matching TRBD2 (6 bases). The CDR3 runs 15 residues. Trimming removed 3 bases from V and 3 bases from J, with 15 bases in between. Germline V gene sequence: CDR1 LGHNA, CDR2 YNFKEQ.

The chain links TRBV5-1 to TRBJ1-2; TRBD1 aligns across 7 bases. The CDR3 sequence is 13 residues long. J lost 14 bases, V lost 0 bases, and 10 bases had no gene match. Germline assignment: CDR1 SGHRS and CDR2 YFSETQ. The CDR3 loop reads CASSLVGQPEGTF. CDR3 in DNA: TGCGCCAGCAGCTTGGTGGGACAGCCAGAGGGAACCTTC.

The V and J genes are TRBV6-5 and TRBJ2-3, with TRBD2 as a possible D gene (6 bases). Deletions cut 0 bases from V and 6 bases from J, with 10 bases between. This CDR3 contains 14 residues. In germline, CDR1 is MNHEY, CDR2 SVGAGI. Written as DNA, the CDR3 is TGTGCCAGCAGTTACTCCCCAGGGACTGATACGCAGTATTTT. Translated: CASSYSPGTDTQYF.

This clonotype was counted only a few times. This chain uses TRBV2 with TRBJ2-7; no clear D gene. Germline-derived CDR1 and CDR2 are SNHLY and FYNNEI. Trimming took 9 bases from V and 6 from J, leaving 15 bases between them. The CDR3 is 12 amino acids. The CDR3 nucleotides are TGTGCCAGTAACAGTAGGTCGGCCGAGCAGTACTTC. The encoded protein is CASNSRSAEQYF.

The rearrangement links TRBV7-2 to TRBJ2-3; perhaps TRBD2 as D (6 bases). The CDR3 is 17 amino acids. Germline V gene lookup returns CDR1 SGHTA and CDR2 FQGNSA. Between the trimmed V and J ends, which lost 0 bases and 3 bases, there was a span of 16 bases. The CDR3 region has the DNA TGTGCCAGCAGCTTAGCCGCCTCGGGACTTATGACAGATACGCAGTATTTT. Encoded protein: CASSLAASGLMTDTQYF.

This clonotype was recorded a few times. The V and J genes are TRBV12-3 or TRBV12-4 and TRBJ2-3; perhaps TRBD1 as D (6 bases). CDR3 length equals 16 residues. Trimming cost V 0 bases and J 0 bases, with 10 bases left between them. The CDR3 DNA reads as TGTGCCAGCAGTTTAGCCAGGGGTCATAGCACAGATACGCAGTATTTT. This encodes CASSLARGHSTDTQYF.

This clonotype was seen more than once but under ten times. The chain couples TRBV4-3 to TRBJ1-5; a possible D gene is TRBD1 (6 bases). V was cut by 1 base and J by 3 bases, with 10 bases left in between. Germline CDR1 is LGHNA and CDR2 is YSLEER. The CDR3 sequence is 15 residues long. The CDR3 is CASSQATGPNQPQHF. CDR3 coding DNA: TGCGCCAGCAGCCAAGCCACAGGGCCCAATCAGCCCCAGCATTTT.

The DNA for the CDR3 is TGTGCCAGCAGCTTGGGGCAGGGCTCGGACTATGGCTACACCTTC. It is translated as CASSLGQGSDYGYTF. V is TRBV5-5 and J is TRBJ1-2, with D tentatively TRBD1 (5 bases). There are 15 residues in the CDR3. Germline V lookup: CDR1 SGHKS, CDR2 YYEKEE (reference sequence). Trimming cost V 0 bases and J 3 bases, with 12 bases left between them.

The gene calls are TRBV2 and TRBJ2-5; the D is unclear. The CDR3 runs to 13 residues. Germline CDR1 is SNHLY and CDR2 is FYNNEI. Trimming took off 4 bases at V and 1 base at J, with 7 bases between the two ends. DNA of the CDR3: TGTGCCAGCAGTGCGGCGCTCCAAGAGACCCAGTACTTC. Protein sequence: CASSAALQETQYF. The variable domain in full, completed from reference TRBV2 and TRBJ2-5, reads EPEVTQTPSHQVTQMGQEVILRCVPISNHLYFYWYRQILGQKVEFLVSFYNNEISEKSEIFDDQFSVERPDGSNFTLKIRSTKLEDSAMYFCASSAALQETQYFGPGTRLLVL.

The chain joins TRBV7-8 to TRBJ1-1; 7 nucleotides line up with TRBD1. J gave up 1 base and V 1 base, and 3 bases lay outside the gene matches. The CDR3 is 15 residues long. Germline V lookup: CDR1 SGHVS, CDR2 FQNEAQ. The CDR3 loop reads CASSLVGTANTEAFF. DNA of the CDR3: TGTGCCAGCAGCTTAGTAGGGACAGCGAACACTGAAGCTTTCTTT. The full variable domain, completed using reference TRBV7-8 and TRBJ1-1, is GAGVSQSPRYKVAKRGQDVALRCDPISGHVSLFWYQQALGQGPEFLTYFQNEAQLDKSGLPSDRFFAERPEGSVSTLKIQRTQQEDSAVYLCASSLVGTANTEAFFGQGTRLTVV.

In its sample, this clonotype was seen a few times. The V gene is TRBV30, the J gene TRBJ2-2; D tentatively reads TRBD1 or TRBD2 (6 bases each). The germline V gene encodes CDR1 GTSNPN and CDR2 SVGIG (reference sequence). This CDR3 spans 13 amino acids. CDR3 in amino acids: CAGGHLNTGELFF. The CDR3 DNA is TGTGCTGGGGGGCACCTCAACACCGGGGAGCTGTTTTTT.

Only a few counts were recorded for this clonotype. CDR3 in DNA: TGTGCCAGCAGTTTCCTGGGACAGGGGGAGCAGTTCTTC. It codes for CASSFLGQGEQFF. The chain links TRBV12-3 or TRBV12-4 to TRBJ2-1; 10 bases are shared with TRBD1. The length of the CDR3 is 13 residues. V lost 3 bases, J lost 10 bases, and 3 bases stayed unmatched.

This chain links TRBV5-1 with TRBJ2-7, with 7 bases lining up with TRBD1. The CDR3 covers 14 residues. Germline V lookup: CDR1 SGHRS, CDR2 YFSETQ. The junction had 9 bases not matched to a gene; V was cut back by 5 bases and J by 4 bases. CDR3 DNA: TGCGCCAGCAGAGAACAGGGGCAGGGGTACGAGCAGTACTTC. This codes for CASREQGQGYEQYF.

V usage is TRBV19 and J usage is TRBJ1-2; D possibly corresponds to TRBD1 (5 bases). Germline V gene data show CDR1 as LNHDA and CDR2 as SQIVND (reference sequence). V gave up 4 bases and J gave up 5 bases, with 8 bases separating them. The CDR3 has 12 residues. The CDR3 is CASSTGTYGYTF. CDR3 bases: TGTGCCAGTAGTACGGGGACGTATGGCTACACCTTC.

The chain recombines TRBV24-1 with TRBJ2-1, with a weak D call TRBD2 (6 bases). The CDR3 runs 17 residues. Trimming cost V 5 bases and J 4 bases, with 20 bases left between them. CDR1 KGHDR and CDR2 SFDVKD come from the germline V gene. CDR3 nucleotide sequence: TGTGCCACCAGTGTTCCCTCGGGGCGGGGATTTTACAATGAGCAGTTCTTC. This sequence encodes CATSVPSGRGFYNEQFF.

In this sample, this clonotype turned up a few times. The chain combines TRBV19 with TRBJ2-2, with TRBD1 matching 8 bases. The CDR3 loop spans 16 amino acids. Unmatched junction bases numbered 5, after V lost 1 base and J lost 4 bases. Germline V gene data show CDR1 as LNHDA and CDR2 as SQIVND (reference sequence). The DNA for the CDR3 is TGTGCCAGTAGTATAGTTTGGACAGGGACCACCGGGGAGCTGTTTTTT. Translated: CASSIVWTGTTGELFF.

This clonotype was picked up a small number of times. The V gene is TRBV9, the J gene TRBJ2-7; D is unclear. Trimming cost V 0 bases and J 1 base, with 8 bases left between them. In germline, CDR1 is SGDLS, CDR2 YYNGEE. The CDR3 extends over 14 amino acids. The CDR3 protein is CASSVELQSYEQYF. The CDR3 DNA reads TGTGCCAGCAGCGTAGAATTGCAGTCCTACGAGCAGTACTTC.

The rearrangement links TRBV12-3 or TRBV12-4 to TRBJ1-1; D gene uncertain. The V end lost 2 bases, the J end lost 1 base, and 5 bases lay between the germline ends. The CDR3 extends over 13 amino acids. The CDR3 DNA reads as TGTGCCAGCAGTTTATTACAGAACACTGAAGCTTTCTTT. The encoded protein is CASSLLQNTEAFF.

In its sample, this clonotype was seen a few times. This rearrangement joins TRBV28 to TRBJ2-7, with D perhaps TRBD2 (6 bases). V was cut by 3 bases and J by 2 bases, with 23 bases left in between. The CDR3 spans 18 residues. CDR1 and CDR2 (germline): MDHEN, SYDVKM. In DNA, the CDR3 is TGTGCCAGCAGTTTTTCTGTGGGGGGTTCGCCAGAGCCCTACGAGCAGTACTTC. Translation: CASSFSVGGSPEPYEQYF.

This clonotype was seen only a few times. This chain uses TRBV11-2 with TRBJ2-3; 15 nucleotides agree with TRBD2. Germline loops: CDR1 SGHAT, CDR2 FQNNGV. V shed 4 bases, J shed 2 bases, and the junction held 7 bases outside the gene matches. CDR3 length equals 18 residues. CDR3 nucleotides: TGTGCCAGCAGCTCCCTAGGACTAGCGGGAGGGCCCACAGATACGCAGTATTTT. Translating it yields CASSSLGLAGGPTDTQYF.

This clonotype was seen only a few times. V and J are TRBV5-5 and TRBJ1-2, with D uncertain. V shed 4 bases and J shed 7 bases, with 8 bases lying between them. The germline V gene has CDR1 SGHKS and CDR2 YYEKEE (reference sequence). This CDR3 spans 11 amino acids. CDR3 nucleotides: TGTGCCAGCAGCCGGGATTTTGGCTACACCTTC. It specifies CASSRDFGYTF.

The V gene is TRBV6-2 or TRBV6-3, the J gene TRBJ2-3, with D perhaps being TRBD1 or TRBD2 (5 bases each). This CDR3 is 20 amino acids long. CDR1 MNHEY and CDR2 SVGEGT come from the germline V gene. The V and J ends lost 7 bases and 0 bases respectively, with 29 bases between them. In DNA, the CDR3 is TGTGCCAGCACCGAACAGAAACTAGTTCCTGGGGCCCAAAGCACAGATACGCAGTATTTT. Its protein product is CASTEQKLVPGAQSTDTQYF.

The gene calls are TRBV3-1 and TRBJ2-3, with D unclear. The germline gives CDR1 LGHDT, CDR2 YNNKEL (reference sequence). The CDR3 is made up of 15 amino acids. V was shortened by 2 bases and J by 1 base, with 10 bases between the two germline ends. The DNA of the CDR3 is TGTGCCAGCAGCCAACCGACTCTCCGCACAGATACGCAGTATTTT. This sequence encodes CASSQPTLRTDTQYF.

The CDR3 sequence: CSAINYGIYEQYF. For the CDR3, the DNA is TGCAGTGCTATCAACTACGGCATATACGAGCAGTACTTC. The chain employs TRBV20-1 and TRBJ2-7; D is ambiguous. V lost 4 bases to trimming and J lost 4 bases, with 14 bases between them. CDR3 length equals 13 residues. The V gene's germline CDR1 is DFQATT and CDR2 SNEGSKA (reference sequence).

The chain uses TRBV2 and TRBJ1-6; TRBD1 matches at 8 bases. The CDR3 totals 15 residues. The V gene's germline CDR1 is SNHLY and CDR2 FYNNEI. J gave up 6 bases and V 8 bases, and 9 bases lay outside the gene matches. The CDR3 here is CASGWEDRGNSPLHF. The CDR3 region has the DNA TGTGCCAGCGGCTGGGAAGACAGGGGTAATTCACCCCTCCACTTT.

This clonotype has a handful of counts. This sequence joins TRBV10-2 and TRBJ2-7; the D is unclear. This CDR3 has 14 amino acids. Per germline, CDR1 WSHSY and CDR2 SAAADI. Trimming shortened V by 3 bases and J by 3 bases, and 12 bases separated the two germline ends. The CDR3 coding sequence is TGCGCCAGCAGTGATCTCGTACACTTCTACGAGCAGTACTTC. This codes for CASSDLVHFYEQYF.

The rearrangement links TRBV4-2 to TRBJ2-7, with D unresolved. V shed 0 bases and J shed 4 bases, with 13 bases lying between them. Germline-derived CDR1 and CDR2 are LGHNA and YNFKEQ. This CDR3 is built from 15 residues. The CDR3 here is CASSQESGLYYEQYF. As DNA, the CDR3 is TGTGCCAGCAGCCAAGAATCCGGGTTGTATTACGAGCAGTACTTC.

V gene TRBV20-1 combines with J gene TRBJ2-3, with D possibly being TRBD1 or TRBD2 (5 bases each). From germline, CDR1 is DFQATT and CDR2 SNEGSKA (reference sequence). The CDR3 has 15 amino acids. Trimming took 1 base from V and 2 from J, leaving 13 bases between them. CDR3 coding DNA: TGCAGTGCTAGAGGCTCCCGGGGCCTCACAGATACGCAGTATTTT. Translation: CSARGSRGLTDTQYF.

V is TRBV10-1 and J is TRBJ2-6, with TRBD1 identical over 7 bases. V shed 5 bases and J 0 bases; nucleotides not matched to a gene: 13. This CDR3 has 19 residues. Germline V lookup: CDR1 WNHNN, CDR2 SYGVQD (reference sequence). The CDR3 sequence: CASSPLGQTNPSGANVLTF. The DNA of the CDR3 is TGCGCCAGCAGTCCATTGGGACAGACAAACCCCTCTGGGGCCAACGTCCTGACTTTC.

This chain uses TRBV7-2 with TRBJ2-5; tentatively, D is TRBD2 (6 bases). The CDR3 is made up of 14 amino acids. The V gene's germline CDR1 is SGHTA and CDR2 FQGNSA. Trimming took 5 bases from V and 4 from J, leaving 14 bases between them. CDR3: CASSPMGLLETQYF. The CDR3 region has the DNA TGTGCCAGCAGCCCGATGGGACTGTTAGAGACCCAGTACTTC. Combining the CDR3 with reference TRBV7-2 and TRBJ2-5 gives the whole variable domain GAGVSQSPSNKVTEKGKDVELRCDPISGHTALYWYRQSLGQGLEFLIYFQGNSAPDKSGLPSDRFSAERTGGSVSTLTIQRTQQEDSAVYLCASSPMGLLETQYFGPGTRLLVL.

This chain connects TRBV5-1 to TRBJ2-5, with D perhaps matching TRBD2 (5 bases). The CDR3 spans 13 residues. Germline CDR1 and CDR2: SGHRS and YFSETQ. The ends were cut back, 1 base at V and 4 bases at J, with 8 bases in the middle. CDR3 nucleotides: TGCGCCAGCAGCTTGTTCGGGGTAGAGACCCAGTACTTC. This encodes CASSLFGVETQYF.